This TCR beta chain was captured in a study of shared T cell receptors in the human thymus. Clones were read by immunoSEQ multiplex PCR, and TCRdb kept only the in-frame ones, dropping some. The sample yields 640,000 or so clones, roughly 86% seen once. V lost 4 bases to trimming and J lost 0 bases; unmatched junction nucleotides: 2. CDR3 length: 15 residues. CDR1 and CDR2 (germline): LGHNA, YSLEER. These data also featured in a second study, about human thymus T cells. Per that study: The source of the thymus tissue was resections taken during corrective heart surgery. Related research has reported that thymic repertoires overlap highly among unrelated individuals.

This chain links TRBV4-3 with TRBJ2-3; 9 nucleotides align to TRBD2. Sequencing input: thymocytes. The receptor was derived from a boy less than two years old with a congenital heart defect. Here the CDR3 reads CASSPSGNSTDTQYF. The CDR3 DNA sequence: TGCGCCAGCAGCCCTAGCGGGAACAGCACAGATACGCAGTATTTT.